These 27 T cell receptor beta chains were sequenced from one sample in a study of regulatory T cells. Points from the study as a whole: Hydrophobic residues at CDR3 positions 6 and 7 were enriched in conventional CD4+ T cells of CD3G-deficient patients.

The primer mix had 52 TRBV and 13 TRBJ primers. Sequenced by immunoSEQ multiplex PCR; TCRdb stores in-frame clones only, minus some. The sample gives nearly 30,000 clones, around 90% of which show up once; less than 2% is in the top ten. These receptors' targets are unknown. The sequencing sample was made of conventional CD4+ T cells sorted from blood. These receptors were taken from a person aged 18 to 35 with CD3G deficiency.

The CDR3 nucleotides read TGCAGCGTTGTTTTCTGTGGGAACACCGGGGAGCTGTTTTTT. Translation: CSVVFCGNTGELFF. The chain couples TRBV29-1 to TRBJ2-2; D not certain. V lost 4 bases and J 1 base, leaving 10 bases between the germline ends. The V gene's germline CDR1 is SQVTM and CDR2 ANQGSEA. This CDR3 is 14 amino acids long.

The CDR3 DNA follows: TGTGCCAGCAGCTTAGCGGAGGCCCGAGCTTCCGAGCAGTACTTC. It yields the protein CASSLAEARASEQYF. V usage is TRBV7-8 and J usage is TRBJ2-7, with D maybe TRBD2 (5 bases). Germline CDR1 SGHVS, CDR2 FQNEAQ. CDR3 length: 15 amino acids. The germline V and J ends were trimmed by 0 bases and 6 bases, with 15 bases remaining between them.

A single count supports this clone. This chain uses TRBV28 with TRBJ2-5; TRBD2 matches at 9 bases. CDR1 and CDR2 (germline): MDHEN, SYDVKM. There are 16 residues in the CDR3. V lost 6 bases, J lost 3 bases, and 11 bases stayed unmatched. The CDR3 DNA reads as TGTGCCAGCAGCAACCTCGGTGGCGGGAGGGAAGAGACCCAGTACTTC. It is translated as CASSNLGGGREETQYF.

The chain's CDR3 is CASSRLNTGELFF. CDR3 DNA sequence: TGCGCCAGCAGCCGTTTAAACACCGGGGAGCTGTTTTTT. The V call is TRBV5-1, the J call TRBJ2-2, with D hard to call. V was clipped by 4 bases and J by 2 bases, with 6 bases between them. Germline values: CDR1 SGHRS, CDR2 YFSETQ. The CDR3 is 13 amino acids.

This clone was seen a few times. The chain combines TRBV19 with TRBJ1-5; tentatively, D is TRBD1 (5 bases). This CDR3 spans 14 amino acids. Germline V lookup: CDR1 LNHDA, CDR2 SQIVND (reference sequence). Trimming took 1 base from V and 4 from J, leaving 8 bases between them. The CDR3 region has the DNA TGTGCCAGTAGTATAGTAGGGGTGAATCAGCCCCAGCATTTT. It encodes CASSIVGVNQPQHF.

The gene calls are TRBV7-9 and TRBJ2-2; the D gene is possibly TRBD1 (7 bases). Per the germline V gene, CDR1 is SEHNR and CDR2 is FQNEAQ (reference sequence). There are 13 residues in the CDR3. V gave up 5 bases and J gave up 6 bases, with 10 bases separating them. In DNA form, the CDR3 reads TGTGCCAGCAGCGACAGGGAGGCCGGGGAGCTGTTTTTT. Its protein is CASSDREAGELFF.

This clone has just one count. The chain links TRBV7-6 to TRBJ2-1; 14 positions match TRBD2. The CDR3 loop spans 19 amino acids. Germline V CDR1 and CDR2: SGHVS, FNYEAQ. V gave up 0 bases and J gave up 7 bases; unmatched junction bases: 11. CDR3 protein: CASSLAGTSGSPMGNEQFF. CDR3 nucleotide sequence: TGTGCCAGCAGCTTAGCCGGGACTAGCGGGAGCCCCATGGGGAATGAGCAGTTCTTC.

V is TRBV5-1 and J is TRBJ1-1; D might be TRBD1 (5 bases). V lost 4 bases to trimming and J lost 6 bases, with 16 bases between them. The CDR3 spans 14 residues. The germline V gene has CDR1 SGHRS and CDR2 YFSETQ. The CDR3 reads CASSLGTVSSEAFF. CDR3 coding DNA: TGCGCCAGCAGCCTGGGGACCGTAAGTTCTGAAGCTTTCTTT.

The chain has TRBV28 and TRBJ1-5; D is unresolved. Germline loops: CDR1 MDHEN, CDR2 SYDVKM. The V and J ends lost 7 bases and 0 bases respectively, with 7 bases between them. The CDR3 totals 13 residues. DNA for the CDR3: TGTGCCAGCAACACCTATAGCAATCAGCCCCAGCATTTT. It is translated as CASNTYSNQPQHF. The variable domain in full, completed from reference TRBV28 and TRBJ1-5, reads DVKVTQSSRYLVKRTGEKVFLECVQDMDHENMFWYRQDPGLGLRLIYFSYDVKMKEKGDIPEGYSVSREKKERFSLILESASTNQTSMYLCASNTYSNQPQHFGDGTRLSIL.

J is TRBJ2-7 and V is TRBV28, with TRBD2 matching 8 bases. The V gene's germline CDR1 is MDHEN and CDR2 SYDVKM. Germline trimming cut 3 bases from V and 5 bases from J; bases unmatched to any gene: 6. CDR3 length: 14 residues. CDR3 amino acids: CASSFSGRSNEQYF. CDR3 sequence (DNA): TGTGCCAGCAGTTTCAGCGGGAGAAGCAACGAGCAGTACTTC.

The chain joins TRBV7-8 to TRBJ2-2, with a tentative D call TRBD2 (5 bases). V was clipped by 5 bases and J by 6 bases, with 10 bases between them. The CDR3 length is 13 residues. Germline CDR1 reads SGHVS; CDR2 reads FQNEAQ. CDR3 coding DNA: TGTGCCAGCAGCGGAAGAGCGGCCGGGGAGCTGTTTTTT. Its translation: CASSGRAAGELFF. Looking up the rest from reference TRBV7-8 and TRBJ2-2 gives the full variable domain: GAGVSQSPRYKVAKRGQDVALRCDPISGHVSLFWYQQALGQGPEFLTYFQNEAQLDKSGLPSDRFFAERPEGSVSTLKIQRTQQEDSAVYLCASSGRAAGELFFGEGSRLTVL.

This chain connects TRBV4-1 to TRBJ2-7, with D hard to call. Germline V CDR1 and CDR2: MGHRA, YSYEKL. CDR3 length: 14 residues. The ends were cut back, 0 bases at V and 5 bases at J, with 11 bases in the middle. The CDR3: CASSQEWSGHEQYF. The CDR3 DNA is TGCGCCAGCAGCCAAGAGTGGAGTGGCCACGAGCAGTACTTC.

CDR3 DNA sequence: TGTGCCAGCTCACCACCTCACAGGGGGCGCGCCAACTACGAGCAGTACTTC. Translating gives CASSPPHRGRANYEQYF. This chain uses TRBV18 with TRBJ2-5, with 9 bases matching TRBD1. Judging by the DNA end, TRBJ2-7 fits better; the J call may be wrong. The CDR3 is made up of 17 amino acids. Germline V CDR1 and CDR2: KGHSH, LQKENI.

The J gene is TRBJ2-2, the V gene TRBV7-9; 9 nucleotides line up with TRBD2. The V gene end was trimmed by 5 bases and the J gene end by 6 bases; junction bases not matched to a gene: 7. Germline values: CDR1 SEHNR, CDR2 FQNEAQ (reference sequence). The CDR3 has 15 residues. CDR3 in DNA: TGTGCCAGCAGCCCCTTAAGCGGGAGGTCCGGGGAGCTGTTTTTT. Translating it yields CASSPLSGRSGELFF.

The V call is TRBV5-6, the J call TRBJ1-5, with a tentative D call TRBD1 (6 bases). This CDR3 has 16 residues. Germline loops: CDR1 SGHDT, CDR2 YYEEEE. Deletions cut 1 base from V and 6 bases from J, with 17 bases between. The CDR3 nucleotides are TGTGCCAGCAGCTTGCGATTAAGGGGGGCTGGTCAGCCCCAGCATTTT. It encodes CASSLRLRGAGQPQHF.

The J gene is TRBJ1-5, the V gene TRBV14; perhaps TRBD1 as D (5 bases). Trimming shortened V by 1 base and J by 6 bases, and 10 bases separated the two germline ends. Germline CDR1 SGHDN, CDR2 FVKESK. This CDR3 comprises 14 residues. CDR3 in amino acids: CASSQVRVGQPQHF. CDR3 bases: TGTGCCAGCAGCCAAGTCAGGGTCGGTCAGCCCCAGCATTTT. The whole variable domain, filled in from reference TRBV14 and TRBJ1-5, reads EAGVTQFPSHSVIEKGQTVTLRCDPISGHDNLYWYRRVMGKEIKFLLHFVKESKQDESGMPNNRFLAERTGGTYSTLKVQPAELEDSGVYFCASSQVRVGQPQHFGDGTRLSIL.

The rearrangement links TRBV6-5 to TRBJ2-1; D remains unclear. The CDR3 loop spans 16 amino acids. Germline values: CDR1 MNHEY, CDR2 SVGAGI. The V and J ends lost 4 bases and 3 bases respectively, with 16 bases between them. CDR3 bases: TGTGCCAGCAGTTCGGACCCTTTTAGATTCTACAATGAGCAGTTCTTC. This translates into CASSSDPFRFYNEQFF.

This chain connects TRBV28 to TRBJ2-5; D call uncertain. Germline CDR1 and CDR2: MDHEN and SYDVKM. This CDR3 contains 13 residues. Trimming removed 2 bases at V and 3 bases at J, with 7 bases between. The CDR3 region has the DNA TGTGCCAGCAGTTTAGCTGGGAAAGAGACCCAGTACTTC. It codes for CASSLAGKETQYF.

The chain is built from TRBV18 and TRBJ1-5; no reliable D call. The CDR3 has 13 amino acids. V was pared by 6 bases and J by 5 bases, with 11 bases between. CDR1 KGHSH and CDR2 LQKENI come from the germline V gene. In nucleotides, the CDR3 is TGTGCCAGCTCCGAGATTCAGGATCAGCCCCAGCATTTT. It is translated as CASSEIQDQPQHF.

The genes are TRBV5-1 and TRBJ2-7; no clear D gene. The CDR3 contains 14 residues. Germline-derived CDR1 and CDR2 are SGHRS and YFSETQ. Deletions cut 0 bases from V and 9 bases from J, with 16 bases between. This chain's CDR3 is CASSLDGRPIRQYF. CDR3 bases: TGCGCCAGCAGCTTGGACGGTAGACCCATCAGGCAGTACTTC.

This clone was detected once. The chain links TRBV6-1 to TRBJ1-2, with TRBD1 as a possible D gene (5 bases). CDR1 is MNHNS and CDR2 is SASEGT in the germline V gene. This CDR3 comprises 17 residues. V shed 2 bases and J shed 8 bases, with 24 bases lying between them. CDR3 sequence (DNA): TGTGCCAGCAGTGAATCCCGGCAGGGTGAGGTCCGACGGGGCTACACCTTC. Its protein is CASSESRQGEVRRGYTF.

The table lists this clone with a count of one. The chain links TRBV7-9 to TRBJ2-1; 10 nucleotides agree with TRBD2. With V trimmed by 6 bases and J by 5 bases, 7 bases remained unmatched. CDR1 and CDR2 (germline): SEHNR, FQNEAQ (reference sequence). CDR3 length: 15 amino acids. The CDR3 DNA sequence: TGTGCCAGCAGTCTCGTAGCGGGGGGAAACAATGAGCAGTTCTTC. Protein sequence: CASSLVAGGNNEQFF.

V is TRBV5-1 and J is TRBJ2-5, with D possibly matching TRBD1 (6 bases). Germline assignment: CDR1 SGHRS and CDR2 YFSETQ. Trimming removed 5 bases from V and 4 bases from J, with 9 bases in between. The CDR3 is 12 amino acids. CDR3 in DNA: TGCGCCAGCAGGGGGGCCGGAGAGACCCAGTACTTC. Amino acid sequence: CASRGAGETQYF.

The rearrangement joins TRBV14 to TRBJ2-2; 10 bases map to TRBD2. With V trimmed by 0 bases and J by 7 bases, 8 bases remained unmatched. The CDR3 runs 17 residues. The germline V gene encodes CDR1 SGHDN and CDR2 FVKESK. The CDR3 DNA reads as TGTGCCAGCAGCCAAGATTATAGCGGGAGGTATAACGGGGAGCTGTTTTTT. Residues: CASSQDYSGRYNGELFF.

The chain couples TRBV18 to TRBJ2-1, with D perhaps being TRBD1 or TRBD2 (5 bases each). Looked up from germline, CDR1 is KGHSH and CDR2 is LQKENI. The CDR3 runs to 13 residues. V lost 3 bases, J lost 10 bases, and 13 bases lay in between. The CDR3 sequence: CASSPTRGYEQFF. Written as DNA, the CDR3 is TGTGCCAGCTCACCCACCCGGGGCTACGAGCAGTTCTTC.

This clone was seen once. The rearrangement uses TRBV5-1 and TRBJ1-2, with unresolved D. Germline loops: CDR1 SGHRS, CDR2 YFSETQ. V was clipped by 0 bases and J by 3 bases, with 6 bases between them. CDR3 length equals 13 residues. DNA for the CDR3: TGCGCCAGCAGCTTGGGAGGGTACTATGGCTACACCTTC. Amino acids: CASSLGGYYGYTF. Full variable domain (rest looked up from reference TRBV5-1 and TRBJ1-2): KAGVTQTPRYLIKTRGQQVTLSCSPISGHRSVSWYQQTPGQGLQFLFEYFSETQRNKGNFPGRFSGRQFSNSRSEMNVSTLELGDSALYLCASSLGGYYGYTFGSGTRLTVV.

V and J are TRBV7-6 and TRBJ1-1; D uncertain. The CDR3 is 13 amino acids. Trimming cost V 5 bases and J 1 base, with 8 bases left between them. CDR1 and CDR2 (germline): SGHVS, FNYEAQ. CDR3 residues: CASSLQENTEAFF. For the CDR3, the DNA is TGTGCCAGCAGCCTCCAGGAGAACACTGAAGCTTTCTTT.